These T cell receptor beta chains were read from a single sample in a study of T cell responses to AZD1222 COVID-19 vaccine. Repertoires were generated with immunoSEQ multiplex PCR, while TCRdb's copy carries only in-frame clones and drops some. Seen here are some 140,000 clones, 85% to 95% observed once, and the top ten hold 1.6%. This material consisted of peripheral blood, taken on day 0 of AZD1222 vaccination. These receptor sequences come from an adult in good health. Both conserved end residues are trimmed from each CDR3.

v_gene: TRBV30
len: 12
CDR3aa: AWIPDRGGYGYT

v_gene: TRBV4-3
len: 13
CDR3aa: ASSQVRSGYNEQF

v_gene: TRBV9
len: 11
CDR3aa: ASSGQGNTEAF

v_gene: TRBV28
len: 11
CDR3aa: ASGTSGTDTQY

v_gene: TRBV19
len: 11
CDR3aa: ASSSDRDTEAF

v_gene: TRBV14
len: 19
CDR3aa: ASSPGVGRQGCGYSNQPQH

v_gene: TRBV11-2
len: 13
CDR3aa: ASSLGGQGHYGYT

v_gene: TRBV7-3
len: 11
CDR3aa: ASSLLTADTQY

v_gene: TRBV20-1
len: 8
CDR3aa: SAGVSEAF

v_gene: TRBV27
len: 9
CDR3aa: ASSSRVQAF

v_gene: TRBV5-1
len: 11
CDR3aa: ASSLDDRYGYT

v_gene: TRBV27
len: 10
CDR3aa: ASRTGEQPQH

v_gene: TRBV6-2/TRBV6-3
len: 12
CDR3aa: ASSYITTGTQAF

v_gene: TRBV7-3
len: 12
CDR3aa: ASSPTGTGNTIY

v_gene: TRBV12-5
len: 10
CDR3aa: ASSGDFTEAF

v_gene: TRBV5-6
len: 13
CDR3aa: ASSLYDRPRGEQY

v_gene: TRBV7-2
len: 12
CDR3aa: ASSLGSWVDEQY

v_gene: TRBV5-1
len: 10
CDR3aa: ASSLGSNEQF

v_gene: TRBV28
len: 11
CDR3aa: ASTGTENEKLF

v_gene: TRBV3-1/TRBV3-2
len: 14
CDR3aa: ASSQGAGSGGNIQY

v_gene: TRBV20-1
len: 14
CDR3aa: SASPGPSSYNSPLH

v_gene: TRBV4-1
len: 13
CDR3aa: ASSPIGTRGETQY

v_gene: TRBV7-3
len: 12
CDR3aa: ASSLTAGQETQY

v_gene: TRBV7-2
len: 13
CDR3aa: ASSLQIGIQETQY

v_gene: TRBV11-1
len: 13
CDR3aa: ASSPEGLETDTQY

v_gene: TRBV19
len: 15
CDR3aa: ASSIGLAGEGSYEQY

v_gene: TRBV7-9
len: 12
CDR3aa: ASSLGVNTGELF

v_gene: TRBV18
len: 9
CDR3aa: ASSLESEQF

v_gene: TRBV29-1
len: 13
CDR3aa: SVLGTGHWGTEAF

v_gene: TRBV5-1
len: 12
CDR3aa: ASSRGQEPNEQF

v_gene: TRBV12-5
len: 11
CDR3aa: ASGNSANTEAF

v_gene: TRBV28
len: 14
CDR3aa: ASTPFGRAGNTEAF

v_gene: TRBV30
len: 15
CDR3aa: AWSVWGGHASGNTIY